This T cell receptor (beta chain) was recorded in a study of cytotoxic CD8 clonotypes in ibrutinib-treated CLL. In the study overall: After a median roughly 12 months on treatment (6 to 36), response samples were drawn.

As for this clone: Its specificity is unknown.

The protocol was immunoSEQ multiplex PCR, while the TCRdb copy is restricted to in-frame clones and leaves out a portion. The repertoire holds 150,000 or so clones, approximately 80% seen once, with 7.6% in the top ten. Deletions cut 4 bases from V and 7 bases from J, with 13 bases between. This CDR3 region has 14 residues. Germline CDR1 reads LNHDA; CDR2 reads SQIVND (reference sequence). Regarding the study as a whole: The clonality went up when patients responded to ibrutinib and dropped back toward baseline at progression. Public clonotypes, found uncommonly, either contracted or stayed stable on treatment.

The receptor comes from a human donor with chronic lymphocytic leukemia. The chain joins TRBV19 to TRBJ2-2; the D gene is possibly TRBD1 (6 bases). The sample consisted of PBMCs, taken after 36 months of ibrutinib treatment. This CDR3 is CASSSQGSVGELFF. DNA of the CDR3: TGTGCCAGTAGTAGTCAGGGGAGTGTCGGGGAGCTGTTTTTT.